This paragraph covers one T cell receptor (beta chain) sequence. Its target is unknown. Lactation, pregnancy, other autoimmune disease or uncontrolled infection led to exclusion of patients. The diagnostic basis comprised clinical symptoms, serum thyroxine and TRAb, thyroid ultrasound and orbital computed tomography. This sample stems from a study of T cells in Graves' hyperthyroidism and ophthalmopathy. Study overall: Peripheral blood was acquired at first diagnosis, ahead of any therapy whatsoever. Study conclusions and caveats: The blood repertoire included most of the expanded thyroid clonotypes above 0.001.

The CDR3 runs 16 residues. The germline V gene has CDR1 LNHNV and CDR2 YYDKDF (reference sequence). V lost 0 bases and J lost 0, with 12 bases in between. The investigators amplified TCR beta CDR3 regions from RNA transcripts. HTBI primers drove first-round RT-PCR of the TCR CDR3. A single record per CDR3 protein comes from TCRdb applying MiXCR to the multiplex PCR reads. The sample contains around 300,000 distinct CDR3 sequences, roughly a fifth of which appear only once. The sequence came from a man in his fifties or sixties with Graves' ophthalmopathy. The chain has TRBV15 and TRBJ2-7; tentatively, D is TRBD2 (6 bases). The sequenced material came from blood. The CDR3 DNA sequence: TGTGCCACCAGCAGAGATTTCCGGGGGTCCTCCTACGAGCAGTACTTC. Residues: CATSRDFRGSSYEQYF.